Each of the 8 T cell receptor beta chains below was sequenced from the same sample in a study of cytomegalovirus exposure and HLA in healthy donors (dated by TCRdb to about 2017). The protocol used for the library was the immunoSEQ multiplex PCR assay. For the multiplex PCR, a mixture combining 60 forward primers for TCR Vbeta segments and 13 reverse primers for TCR Jbeta segments was used. TCRdb obtained this table from immuneACCESS and retained in-frame rearrangements with V and J assigned. These tables miss some clones; where compared with another copy, unresolved V genes account for less than half of the shortfall, and the remainder is unexplained. This sample holds over 100,000 clones; 70% to 80% were observed only once. The leading ten clones occupy under 2% of the sample. Sequences were obtained from PBMCs. Every receptor here comes from a female donor in good health and CMV-seropositive.

V is TRBV5-1 and J is TRBJ2-2; 15 nucleotides line up with TRBD2. The CDR3 sequence is 15 residues long. CDR1 SGHRS and CDR2 YFSETQ come from the germline V gene. With V trimmed by 5 bases and J by 5 bases, 1 base remained unmatched. CDR3 in amino acids: CASRGLAGGTGELFF. The CDR3 nucleotides read TGCGCCAGCAGAGGACTAGCGGGGGGGACCGGGGAGCTGTTTTTT.

The chain links TRBV18 to TRBJ2-7, with 7 bases aligning to TRBD2. Germline CDR1 reads KGHSH; CDR2 reads LQKENI. After removal of 2 bases from V and 5 bases from J, the junction contained 3 bases not matched to a gene. CDR3 size: 13 residues. CDR3 nucleotides: TGTGCCAGCTCACCATCGGCGGGAGACGAGCAGTACTTC. As protein: CASSPSAGDEQYF.

V usage is TRBV18 and J usage is TRBJ2-7; a possible D gene is TRBD2 (6 bases). Germline V gene data show CDR1 as KGHSH and CDR2 as LQKENI. V dropped 4 bases and J dropped 5 bases, with 12 bases sitting between them. The CDR3 has 13 residues. Here the CDR3 DNA reads TGTGCCAGCTCACGCGGGATTTTCCACGAGCAGTACTTC. Protein product: CASSRGIFHEQYF. The full variable domain, rest sourced from reference TRBV18 and TRBJ2-7, is NAGVMQNPRHLVRRRGQEARLRCSPMKGHSHVYWYRQLPEEGLKFMVYLQKENIIDESGMPKERFSAEFPKEGPSILRIQQVVRGDSAAYFCASSRGIFHEQYFGPGTRLTVT.

The rearrangement links TRBV27 to TRBJ2-3; 12 bases agree with TRBD2. Germline V CDR1 and CDR2: MNHEY, SMNVEV (reference sequence). V lost 5 bases and J lost 2; bases outside the gene matches: 8. The CDR3 is 17 amino acids. CDR3 sequence (DNA): TGTGCCAGCAGTCCGCTAGCGGGAGGGGGGCCCACAGATACGCAGTATTTT. Translation gives CASSPLAGGGPTDTQYF.

This clone was detected only a few times. This rearrangement joins TRBV5-1 to TRBJ1-1, with 10 bases fitting TRBD1. This CDR3 comprises 16 residues. V was pared by 4 bases and J by 0 bases, with 6 bases of the junction left unmatched. The germline V gene has CDR1 SGHRS and CDR2 YFSETQ. The CDR3 sequence is CASSQLGQGMNTEAFF. CDR3 nucleotides: TGCGCCAGCAGCCAGCTGGGACAGGGGATGAACACTGAAGCTTTCTTT.

CDR3 sequence (DNA): TGTGCCAGCACCGATTCCTTCGGGGTCCCGTCCTTTACCGGGGAGCTGTTTTTT. The encoded protein is CASTDSFGVPSFTGELFF. The chain combines TRBV28 with TRBJ2-2; tentative D call: TRBD2 (5 bases). This CDR3 has 18 residues. V was pared by 7 bases and J by 5 bases, with 26 bases between. CDR1 and CDR2 from the germline V gene are MDHEN and SYDVKM.

The chain combines TRBV30 with TRBJ1-2; 8 bases match TRBD1. The germline CDR1 and CDR2 sequences are GTSNPN and SVGIG (reference sequence). This CDR3 comprises 13 residues. V gave up 4 bases and J gave up 3 bases; unmatched junction bases: 4. Here the CDR3 reads CAWMDRVDYGYTF. The CDR3 region has the DNA TGTGCCTGGATGGACAGGGTGGACTATGGCTACACCTTC.

The chain combines TRBV14 with TRBJ1-4, with 9 bases that match TRBD1. Trimming cost V 3 bases and J 7 bases; bases outside gene matches: 6. Germline V CDR1 and CDR2: SGHDN, FVKESK. The CDR3 loop spans 15 amino acids. This chain's CDR3 is CASSHWTGDSEKLFF. DNA of the CDR3: TGTGCCAGCAGCCATTGGACAGGGGATAGTGAAAAACTGTTTTTT.